Each of the 14 T cell receptor beta chains below was sequenced from the same sample in a study. TCRdb fed the 5' RACE reads into MiXCR, producing one record per CDR3 protein. The sample has about 13,000 distinct CDR3 sequences, less than 25% seen once. Sample: naive CD4+ T cells sorted from blood. Described subset: naive CD4+ T cells, CD4+CD45RA+CD25-. Every receptor here comes from a female donor with breast cancer.

The V and J genes are TRBV10-2 and TRBJ2-7; no definite D call. The CDR3 is 12 residues long. Between the trimmed V and J ends, which lost 6 bases and 0 bases, there was a span of 6 bases. Per germline, CDR1 WSHSY and CDR2 SAAADI. The CDR3 region is CASRQNSYEQYF. CDR3 coding DNA: TGCGCCAGCAGGCAGAACTCCTACGAGCAGTACTTC.

This clonotype was seen repeatedly, ten times or more. A much larger clone differs by one base, so this may be a read error. CDR3 sequence: CSARPRGGLEQSF. The CDR3 region has the DNA TGCAGTGCTAGACCTCGCGGGGGACTTGAGCAGTCCTTC. This chain joins TRBV20-1 and TRBJ2-1, with 7 bases that match TRBD2. The germline V gene has CDR1 DFQATT and CDR2 SNEGSKA (reference sequence). The CDR3 totals 13 residues.

The gene calls are TRBV2 and TRBJ1-5; the D gene is possibly TRBD1 (6 bases). CDR1 and CDR2 (germline): SNHLY, FYNNEI. Trimming took 5 bases from V and 4 from J, leaving 12 bases between them. The CDR3 covers 14 residues. CDR3 nucleotide sequence: TGTGCCAGCAGTCGGGACACTCGGAATCAGCCCCAGCATTTT. As protein: CASSRDTRNQPQHF.

The chain joins TRBV18 to TRBJ2-3; 13 bases agree with TRBD2. V lost 4 bases and J lost 4; bases outside the gene matches: 2. The germline CDR1 and CDR2 sequences are KGHSH and LQKENI. CDR3 length equals 15 residues. The CDR3 DNA reads as TGTGCCAGCTCACTGGGACTAGCGGGGCCAGATACGCAGTATTTT. Residues: CASSLGLAGPDTQYF. Full variable domain (rest looked up from reference TRBV18 and TRBJ2-3): NAGVMQNPRHLVRRRGQEARLRCSPMKGHSHVYWYRQLPEEGLKFMVYLQKENIIDESGMPKERFSAEFPKEGPSILRIQQVVRGDSAAYFCASSLGLAGPDTQYFGPGTRLTVL.

Worth noting for this clonotype: Given a much more abundant clone one base away, this may be a read error. The chain carries TRBV5-5 and TRBJ2-7; tentative D call: TRBD2 (6 bases). V lost 2 bases and J lost 3, with 12 bases in between. From germline, CDR1 is SGHKS and CDR2 YYEKEE (reference sequence). There are 14 residues in the CDR3. The chain's CDR3 is CASSFYSGCYEQYF. The DNA of the CDR3 is TGTGCCAGCAGCTTTTACAGCGGGTGCTACGAGCAGTACTTC.

This clonotype is labeled medium-sized. This rearrangement joins TRBV6-5 to TRBJ2-7; 10 bases match TRBD2. The J segment lost 6 bases and the V segment lost 1 base, leaving 6 bases of the junction unmatched. The length of the CDR3 is 15 residues. Germline CDR1 and CDR2: MNHEY and SVGAGI. The CDR3 DNA reads as TGTGCCAGCAGTTACTTAGCTAGCGGGAGCCGCGAGCAGTACTTC. This encodes CASSYLASGSREQYF.

With respect to this clonotype: One end of the junction varies from germline; a read error may be responsible. The chain is built from TRBV20-1 and TRBJ2-2, with a tentative D call TRBD2 (5 bases). Germline-derived CDR1 and CDR2 are DFQATT and SNEGSKA (reference sequence). This CDR3 region has 15 residues. CDR3 protein: CSTRAKSASTGELFF. CDR3 DNA: TGCAGTACTAGAGCGAAATCGGCTAGCACCGGGGAGCTGTTTTTT.

This clonotype was found many times. The chain couples TRBV24-1 to TRBJ1-1; D is uncertain. Trimming removed 4 bases at V and 10 bases at J, with 9 bases between. This CDR3 has 11 amino acids. The germline gives CDR1 KGHDR, CDR2 SFDVKD. The CDR3 is CATSDSRGAFF. The CDR3 DNA sequence: TGTGCCACCAGTGACTCCCGAGGAGCTTTCTTT.

The table lists this clonotype with many counts. V gene TRBV10-3 combines with J gene TRBJ1-3; perhaps TRBD1 as D (6 bases). CDR1 and CDR2 (germline): ENHRY, SYGVKD. The CDR3 sequence is 14 residues long. The V end lost 0 bases, the J end lost 4 bases, and 7 bases lay between the germline ends. The CDR3 DNA follows: TGTGCCATCAGTGAGTCAGGGGGAGGAAACACCATATATTTT. This sequence encodes CAISESGGGNTIYF.

In regard to this clonotype: Mismatch with germline at one junction end may stem from a read error. The gene calls are TRBV12-3 or TRBV12-4 and TRBJ2-1; D is unclear. The CDR3 is 13 amino acids. The CDR3 protein is CASSVRSHNGQFF. DNA for the CDR3: TGTGCCAGCAGTGTCCGCAGCCACAATGGGCAGTTCTTC.

The chain has TRBV18 and TRBJ2-7, with D possibly matching TRBD2 (6 bases). From germline, CDR1 is KGHSH and CDR2 LQKENI. Trimming stripped 5 bases from V and 0 bases from J, with 17 bases between. This CDR3 spans 16 amino acids. The CDR3 bases are TGTGCCAGCTCAAAGGGACTTCAGGGCGGCTCCTACGAGCAGTACTTC. Its translation: CASSKGLQGGSYEQYF. The whole variable domain, remainder taken from reference TRBV18 and TRBJ2-7, is NAGVMQNPRHLVRRRGQEARLRCSPMKGHSHVYWYRQLPEEGLKFMVYLQKENIIDESGMPKERFSAEFPKEGPSILRIQQVVRGDSAAYFCASSKGLQGGSYEQYFGPGTRLTVT.

This clonotype occurred many times. This sequence joins TRBV6-1 and TRBJ1-5; D remains unclear. The germline V gene has CDR1 MNHNS and CDR2 SASEGT. The CDR3 length is 16 residues. Trimming removed 0 bases at V and 4 bases at J, with 13 bases between. The DNA for the CDR3 is TGTGCCAGCAGTGAAGCCATGGTATTGAGGAATCAGCCCCAGCATTTT. It codes for CASSEAMVLRNQPQHF.

A word on this clonotype: This may come from a read error, since a much larger clone is one base off. The chain recombines TRBV7-6 with TRBJ1-4; no reliable D call. The CDR3 length is 13 residues. Germline CDR1 and CDR2: SGHVS and FNYEAQ. The V and J ends lost 3 bases and 8 bases respectively, with 10 bases between them. CDR3 region: CASSLDGNEKLFF. The CDR3, as DNA: TGTGCCAGCAGCTTGGACGGGAACGAAAAACTGTTTTTT.

At least ten counts were recorded for this clonotype. The genes are TRBV20-1 and TRBJ1-5; D remains ambiguous. The V gene lost 2 bases and the J gene lost 3 bases, with 14 bases spanning the gap. CDR1 and CDR2 (germline): DFQATT, SNEGSKA (reference sequence). This CDR3 spans 15 amino acids. The CDR3 coding sequence is TGCAGTGCTAGATCTCCCGGGGTTCCCAATCAGCCCCAGCATTTT. It codes for CSARSPGVPNQPQHF.